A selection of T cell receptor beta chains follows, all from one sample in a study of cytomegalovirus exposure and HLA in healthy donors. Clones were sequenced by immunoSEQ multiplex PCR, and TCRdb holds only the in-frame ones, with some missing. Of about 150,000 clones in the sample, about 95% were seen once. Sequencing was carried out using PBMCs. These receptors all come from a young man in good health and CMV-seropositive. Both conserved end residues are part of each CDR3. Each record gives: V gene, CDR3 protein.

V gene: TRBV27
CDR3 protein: CASSLLRGTKNTEAFF

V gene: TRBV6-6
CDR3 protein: CASRRGGQGGEQYF

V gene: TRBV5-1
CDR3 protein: CASSKTSGRNEQFF

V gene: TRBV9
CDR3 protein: CASSAARGWTGELFF

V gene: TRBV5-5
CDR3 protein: CASSFRGNQPQHF

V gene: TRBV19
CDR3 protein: CASSLGFGNTEAFF

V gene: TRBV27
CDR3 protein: CASSPTGGRYTEAFF

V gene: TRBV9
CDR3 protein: CASSVTSGELFF

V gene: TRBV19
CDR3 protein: CASSPTGLRYEQYF

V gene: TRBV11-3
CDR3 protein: CASSLDGVEDAFF

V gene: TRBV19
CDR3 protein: CASAARDRESQPQHF

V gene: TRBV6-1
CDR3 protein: CASTLGGSNQPQHF

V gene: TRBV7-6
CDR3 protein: CASSLRGRGGELFF

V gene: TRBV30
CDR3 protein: CACLITGGSYEQYF

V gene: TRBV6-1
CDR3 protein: CASSEAAGINTEAFF

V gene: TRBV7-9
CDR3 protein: CASSLAMSWAGGKFF

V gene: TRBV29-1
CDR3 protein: CSVEYDRATSTDTQYF

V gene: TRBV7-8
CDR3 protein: CASGRIADSYEQYF

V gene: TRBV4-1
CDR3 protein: CASSHGAGEGEETQYF

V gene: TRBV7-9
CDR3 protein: CASSFGLAGADTQYF

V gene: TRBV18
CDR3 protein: CASSTDRVDEQYF

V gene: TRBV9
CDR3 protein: CASNRQGISTDTQYF

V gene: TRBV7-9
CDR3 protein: CASSLGPGQGPSTDTQYF

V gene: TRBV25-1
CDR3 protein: CASKTGNGYTF

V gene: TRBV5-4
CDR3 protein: CASSLVGLAPYEQYF

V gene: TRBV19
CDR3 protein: CASRRTGNGYTF

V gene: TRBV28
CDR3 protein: CASSFELHPRQPQHF

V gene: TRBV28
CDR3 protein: CASSFTGLSLEKLFF

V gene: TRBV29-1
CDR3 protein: CSAGSMAGELFF

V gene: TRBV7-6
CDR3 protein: CASSPDSSSYEQYF

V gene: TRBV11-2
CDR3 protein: CASSHRREDNEQFF

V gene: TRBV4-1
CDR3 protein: CASSQPTGKGYGYTF

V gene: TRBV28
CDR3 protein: CAGGTGSTDTQYF

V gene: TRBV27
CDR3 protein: CASSPSGYEQYF

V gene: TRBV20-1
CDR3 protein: CSAGDNYEQYF

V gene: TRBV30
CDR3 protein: CAWRPTEGYTEAFF

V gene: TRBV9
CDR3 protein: CASSVDPGFYNEQFF

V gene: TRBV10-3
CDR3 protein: CAISYQRTANYGYTF

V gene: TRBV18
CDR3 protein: CASSPRGGDTEAFF

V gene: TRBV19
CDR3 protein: CASSILAGAGRTDTQYF

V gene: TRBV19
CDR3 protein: CASSPQAGSYEQYF

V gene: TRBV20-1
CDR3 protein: CSASHGLEQYF

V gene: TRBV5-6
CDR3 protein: CASAQGDYEQYF

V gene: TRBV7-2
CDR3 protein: CASSPRDRSSTDTQYF

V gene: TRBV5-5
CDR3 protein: CASSFGARYTGELFF

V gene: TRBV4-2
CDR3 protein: CASSQVLRFITSGRTNTGELFF

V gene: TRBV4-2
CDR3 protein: CASSQDRLPTYNEQFF

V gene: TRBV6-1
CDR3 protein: CASSDPPGRDGYEQYF